This TCR beta chain was identified in a study of cytomegalovirus exposure and HLA in healthy donors. Trimming removed 10 bases from V and 3 bases from J, with 15 bases in between. The CDR3 is 13 residues long. Per the germline V gene, CDR1 is WNHNN and CDR2 is SYGVQD (reference sequence). PCR employed 60 Vbeta and 13 Jbeta primers. The repertoire was sequenced with immunoSEQ multiplex PCR; TCRdb's copy has only in-frame clones and lacks some. The sample gives some 90,000 clones, 70% of which show up once; about 2.5% is in the top ten. This sequence joins TRBV10-1 and TRBJ1-1; D gene ambiguous. The sample was PBMCs. The clonotype comes from a man aged 50-60 years in good health and CMV-seronegative. CDR3 sequence (DNA): TGCGCCACCTCCAGAAAGCGGGACACTGAAGCTTTCTTT. Translated: CATSRKRDTEAFF.